This is a list of T cell receptor beta chains from one sample in a study of blood T cell repertoires in COVID-19. Clones were read by immunoSEQ multiplex PCR, and TCRdb kept only the in-frame ones, dropping some. This table holds roughly 250,000 clones, approximately 85% found once. Sample: PBMCs or T cells enriched from blood (not recorded which). All receptors derive from a woman aged 45-65 years who had recovered from COVID-19. The CDR3 runs from the conserved cysteine through the conserved F or W. A D gene is named only where the DNA matches it firmly. Rows give clone size only sometimes, using once, few, many, or a class for an expanded clone.

j_call d_call clone_size v_call cdr3_length cdr3_aa cdr3_nt
TRBJ2-3 NA NA TRBV19 13 CASSNGGADTQYF TGTGCCAGTAGTAACGGAGGGGCAGATACGCAGTATTTT
TRBJ2-7 NA NA TRBV20-1 10 CSALRQEQYF TGCAGTGCTCTCCGACAGGAGCAGTACTTC
TRBJ2-1 TRBD2 NA TRBV5-1 15 CASRGSGDFYNEQFF TGCGCCAGCAGGGGGAGCGGGGATTTTTACAATGAGCAGTTCTTC
TRBJ1-5 NA NA TRBV7-2 16 CASSQQGTWGNQPQHF TGTGCCAGCAGCCAACAAGGGACTTGGGGCAATCAGCCCCAGCATTTT
TRBJ1-1 TRBD1 NA TRBV19 14 CATEENRGNTEAFF TGTGCCACCGAAGAAAACAGGGGAAACACTGAAGCTTTCTTT
TRBJ1-2 NA NA TRBV5-1 13 CASSLGANYGYTF TGCGCCAGCAGCTTGGGGGCGAACTATGGCTACACCTTC
TRBJ2-1 TRBD1 NA TRBV5-1 16 CASSLAGTGVYNEQFF TGCGCCAGCAGCTTGGCCGGGACAGGGGTATACAATGAGCAGTTCTTC
TRBJ1-2 NA NA TRBV5-4 12 CASSERSYGYTF TGTGCCAGCAGCGAGAGGTCTTATGGCTACACCTTC
TRBJ1-3 NA NA TRBV9 19 CASSPSIGETGKSRNTIYF TGTGCCAGCAGCCCTAGTATAGGGGAAACAGGGAAATCACGAAACACCATATATTTT
TRBJ2-7 NA once TRBV5-4 14 CASSLAGGRYEQYF TGTGCCAGCAGCTTGGCCGGAGGGAGGTACGAGCAGTACTTC
TRBJ2-7 NA NA TRBV3-1/TRBV3-2 13 CASSQVYSYEQYF TGTGCCAGCAGCCAAGTTTATTCCTACGAGCAGTACTTC
TRBJ2-7 NA NA TRBV27 14 CASSLSRSSYEQYF TGTGCCAGCAGTTTATCGAGAAGCTCCTACGAGCAGTACTTC
TRBJ2-6 NA NA TRBV25-1 16 CASSSLGLLGANVLTF TGTGCCAGCAGCAGCCTAGGACTCCTCGGGGCCAACGTCCTGACTTTC
TRBJ2-2 NA NA TRBV3-1/TRBV3-2 16 CASSPRIGRGFGELFF TGTGCCAGCAGCCCCCGGATCGGGAGAGGCTTCGGGGAGCTGTTTTTT
TRBJ2-7 TRBD2 NA TRBV18 15 CASSPPSGTDYEQYF TGTGCCAGCTCACCACCTAGCGGGACCGACTACGAGCAGTACTTC
TRBJ1-1 NA NA TRBV14 14 CASSQGPGRSEAFF TGTGCCAGCAGCCAAGGCCCGGGTAGATCTGAAGCTTTCTTT
TRBJ2-1 NA NA TRBV6-1 15 CASSENPSSYNEQFF TGTGCCAGCAGTGAAAACCCGAGCTCCTACAATGAGCAGTTCTTC
TRBJ1-1 TRBD1 NA TRBV7-2 14 CASSPDRANTEAFF TGTGCCAGCAGCCCCGACAGGGCGAACACTGAAGCTTTCTTT
TRBJ2-7 NA NA TRBV30 13 CAWSPDSTYEQYF TGTGCCTGGAGTCCAGACAGCACCTACGAGCAGTACTTC
TRBJ2-7 NA NA TRBV19 16 CASSIGSQGRSYEQYF TGTGCCAGTAGTATAGGGTCCCAGGGGCGATCCTACGAGCAGTACTTC
TRBJ2-1 NA NA TRBV6-1 13 CASREGQHNEQFF TGTGCCAGCAGAGAAGGACAGCACAATGAGCAGTTCTTC
TRBJ1-2 TRBD1 NA TRBV13 16 CASSPGTGRANYGYTF TGTGCCAGCAGTCCTGGGACAGGGCGGGCTAACTATGGCTACACCTTC
TRBJ1-1 NA few TRBV12-3/TRBV12-4 13 CASSWGLRGEAFF TGTGCCAGCTCATGGGGGCTCCGAGGTGAAGCTTTCTTT
TRBJ2-7 TRBD2 NA TRBV15 15 CATSRGRESTYEQYF TGTGCCACCAGCAGAGGGCGGGAGTCGACGTACGAGCAGTACTTC